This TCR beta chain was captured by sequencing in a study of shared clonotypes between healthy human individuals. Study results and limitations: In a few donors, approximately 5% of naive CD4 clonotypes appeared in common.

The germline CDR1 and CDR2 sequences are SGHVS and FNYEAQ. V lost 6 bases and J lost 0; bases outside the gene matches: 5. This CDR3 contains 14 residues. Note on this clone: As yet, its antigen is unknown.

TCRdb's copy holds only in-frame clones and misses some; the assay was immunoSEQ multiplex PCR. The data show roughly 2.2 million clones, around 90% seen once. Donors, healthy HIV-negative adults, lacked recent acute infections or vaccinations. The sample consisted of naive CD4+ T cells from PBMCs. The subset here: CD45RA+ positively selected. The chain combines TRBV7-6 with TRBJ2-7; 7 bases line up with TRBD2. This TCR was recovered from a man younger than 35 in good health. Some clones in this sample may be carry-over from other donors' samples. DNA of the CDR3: TGTGCCAGCAGTCCTGAGCGGGGCTCCTACGAGCAGTACTTC. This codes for CASSPERGSYEQYF.